These T cell receptor beta chains were read from a single sample in a study of T cells in Graves' hyperthyroidism and ophthalmopathy. TCRdb itself ran the multiplex PCR reads through MiXCR, one entry per CDR3 protein. The table has a few hundred thousand distinct CDR3 sequences, approximately 14% seen once. The specimen was blood. Source of these receptors: a woman aged 18-30 years with Graves' hyperthyroidism that later progressed to Graves' ophthalmopathy. The CDR3 runs from the conserved cysteine through the conserved F or W. D genes are given only for firm matches. Size tells how often a clone was seen (once, few, many) or the class of an expanded clone, and some rows leave it out.

D: TRBD2; V: TRBV9; size: many; J: TRBJ2-1; CDR3: CASSGIGLAGVGEQFF; DNA: TGTGCCAGCAGCGGGATTGGACTAGCGGGAGTTGGTGAGCAGTTCTTC
D: TRBD1; V: TRBV19; size: few; J: TRBJ2-3; CDR3: CASSLGQGQSTDTQYF; DNA: TGTGCCAGTAGTCTCGGACAGGGACAAAGCACAGATACGCAGTATTTT
D: NA; V: TRBV18; size: many; J: TRBJ1-4; CDR3: CASSPRGTNEKLFF; DNA: TGTGCCAGCTCACCACGGGGGACTAATGAAAAACTGTTTTTT
D: TRBD2; V: TRBV20-1; size: many; J: TRBJ2-1; CDR3: CSAPGTSGSPNEQFF; DNA: TGCAGTGCTCCGGGGACTAGCGGGAGCCCCAATGAGCAGTTCTTC
D: TRBD2; V: TRBV4-3; size: few; J: TRBJ2-7; CDR3: CASSQDPGLAHYEQYF; DNA: TGCGCCAGCAGCCAAGACCCGGGACTAGCGCATTACGAGCAGTACTTC
D: NA; V: TRBV19; size: few; J: TRBJ1-1; CDR3: CASRQGWRTEAFF; DNA: TGTGCCAGTCGCCAGGGTTGGCGCACTGAAGCTTTCTTT
D: TRBD1; V: TRBV4-1; size: NA; J: TRBJ1-5; CDR3: CASSQGGQGSNQPQHF; DNA: TGCGCCAGCAGCCAGGGGGGACAGGGTAGCAATCAGCCCCAGCATTTT
D: TRBD1; V: TRBV28; size: many; J: TRBJ2-1; CDR3: CASSPRQGWNEQFF; DNA: TGTGCCAGCAGTCCCAGACAGGGGTGGAATGAGCAGTTCTTC
D: NA; V: TRBV2; size: many; J: TRBJ2-5; CDR3: CASSDRFGPGSETQYF; DNA: TGTGCCAGCAGCGACAGGTTTGGCCCGGGGTCGGAGACCCAGTACTTC
D: NA; V: TRBV30; size: many; J: TRBJ2-3; CDR3: CAWSGEGAYTDTQYF; DNA: TGTGCCTGGTCCGGCGAGGGTGCCTACACAGATACGCAGTATTTT
D: NA; V: TRBV2; size: many; J: TRBJ1-5; CDR3: CASSDPRGRSNQPQHF; DNA: TGTGCCAGCAGTGATCCCAGGGGCAGAAGCAATCAGCCCCAGCATTTT
D: TRBD1; V: TRBV11-2; size: many; J: TRBJ1-1; CDR3: CASSLVGVLGQPIKNTEAFF; DNA: TGTGCCAGCAGCTTAGTTGGGGTCTTGGGACAGCCTATCAAGAACACTGAAGCTTTCTTT
D: NA; V: TRBV5-1; size: few; J: TRBJ1-5; CDR3: CAGSVSFRLAGGSQPQHF; DNA: TGCGCCGGCAGCGTAAGTTTCCGACTGGCGGGGGGAAGTCAGCCCCAGCATTTT
D: NA; V: TRBV5-6; size: few; J: TRBJ2-7; CDR3: CASSVRGHRSYEQYF; DNA: TGTGCCAGCAGCGTACGGGGACATAGATCCTACGAGCAGTACTTC
D: NA; V: TRBV6-1; size: NA; J: TRBJ2-6; CDR3: CASSREFSGANVLTF; DNA: TGTGCCAGCAGTCGAGAGTTCTCTGGGGCCAACGTCCTGACTTTC
D: TRBD1; V: TRBV30; size: NA; J: TRBJ1-1; CDR3: CAWSVTGGSGVGAFF; DNA: TGTGCCTGGAGTGTAACAGGGGGCTCAGGGGTTGGAGCTTTCTTT
D: TRBD1; V: TRBV11-2; size: NA; J: TRBJ1-4; CDR3: CASSPRQGLNEKLFF; DNA: TGTGCCAGCAGCCCCCGACAGGGTCTTAATGAAAAACTGTTTTTT
D: NA; V: TRBV18; size: many; J: TRBJ2-2; CDR3: CASSPQGSNTGELFF; DNA: TGTGCCAGCTCACCACAGGGGTCGAACACCGGGGAGCTGTTTTTT
D: NA; V: TRBV12-3/TRBV12-4; size: few; J: TRBJ1-6; CDR3: CASSKDGPSHSPLHF; DNA: TGTGCCAGCAGCAAGGACGGCCCGTCCCATTCACCCCTCCACTTT
D: NA; V: TRBV18; size: once; J: TRBJ1-5; CDR3: CASSPDTNQPQPF; DNA: TGTGCCAGCTCACCGGACACGAATCAGCCCCAGCCTTTT
D: TRBD2; V: TRBV7-2; size: many; J: TRBJ2-5; CDR3: CASSGTSGSGPETQYF; DNA: TGTGCCAGCAGCGGGACTAGCGGGAGCGGTCCCGAGACCCAGTACTTC
D: TRBD2; V: TRBV29-1; size: many; J: TRBJ2-5; CDR3: CSVASGRLNGETQYF; DNA: TGCAGCGTTGCGAGCGGGAGGCTCAACGGGGAGACCCAGTACTTC
D: NA; V: TRBV20-1; size: many; J: TRBJ1-2; CDR3: CSANAPRGGYTF; DNA: TGCAGTGCGAACGCCCCCAGGGGAGGCTACACCTTC
D: NA; V: TRBV20-1; size: few; J: TRBJ2-7; CDR3: CSSLAPALYEQYF; DNA: TGCAGTAGCCTAGCTCCGGCCTTGTACGAGCAGTACTTC
D: NA; V: TRBV2; size: many; J: TRBJ2-1; CDR3: CASIGNEQFF; DNA: TGTGCCAGCATTGGCAATGAGCAGTTCTTC
D: NA; V: TRBV6-1; size: few; J: TRBJ2-7; CDR3: CASSQGVYEQYF; DNA: TGTGCCAGCAGTCAAGGGGTCTACGAGCAGTACTTC
D: NA; V: TRBV28; size: NA; J: TRBJ2-5; CDR3: CASQPGAGATQETQYF; DNA: TGTGCCAGCCAACCGGGGGCAGGGGCGACCCAAGAGACCCAGTACTTC
D: NA; V: TRBV27; size: few; J: TRBJ2-7; CDR3: CASSGSDEQYF; DNA: TGTGCCAGCAGTGGAAGTGACGAGCAGTACTTC
D: TRBD1; V: TRBV25-1; size: NA; J: TRBJ1-2; CDR3: CASSPQGEDGYTF; DNA: TGTGCCAGCAGTCCACAGGGGGAGGATGGCTACACCTTC
D: NA; V: TRBV20-1; size: NA; J: TRBJ2-5; CDR3: CSARAEKTQYF; DNA: TGCAGTGCTAGAGCAGAAAAGACCCAGTACTTC
D: NA; V: TRBV19; size: NA; J: TRBJ2-2; CDR3: CASSAGINGGELFF; DNA: TGTGCCAGTAGCGCCGGGATTAACGGCGGGGAGCTGTTTTTT
D: NA; V: TRBV30; size: many; J: TRBJ1-4; CDR3: CAWSGAPAGEKLFF; DNA: TGTGCCTGGAGTGGGGCCCCGGCAGGCGAAAAACTGTTTTTT
D: TRBD2; V: TRBV2; size: many; J: TRBJ2-1; CDR3: CASSLAGGPANEQFF; DNA: TGTGCCAGCAGTTTAGCGGGAGGCCCGGCCAATGAGCAGTTCTTC
D: TRBD2; V: TRBV13; size: few; J: TRBJ2-3; CDR3: CASSLELAGGNTDTQYF; DNA: TGTGCCAGCAGCTTAGAACTAGCGGGAGGCAACACAGATACGCAGTATTTT
D: NA; V: TRBV5-1; size: NA; J: TRBJ2-3; CDR3: CASSPTNTDTQYF; DNA: TGCGCCAGCAGCCCTACAAACACAGATACGCAGTATTTT
D: TRBD2; V: TRBV10-1; size: few; J: TRBJ2-3; CDR3: CASSEWGGMDTQYF; DNA: TGCGCCAGCAGTGAGTGGGGGGGTATGGATACGCAGTATTTT
D: NA; V: TRBV24-1; size: NA; J: TRBJ2-6; CDR3: CATSDPTAGAGANILTF; DNA: TGTGCCACCAGTGATCCTACCGCAGGGGCTGGGGCCAACATCCTGACTTTC
D: TRBD2; V: TRBV6-1; size: few; J: TRBJ2-3; CDR3: CASVGDYTDTQYF; DNA: TGTGCCAGCGTGGGGGACTACACAGATACGCAGTATTTT
D: TRBD2; V: TRBV20-1; size: few; J: TRBJ2-7; CDR3: CSALLTSGGSYEQYF; DNA: TGCAGTGCCCTTCTCACCAGCGGGGGCTCCTACGAGCAGTACTTC
D: TRBD1; V: TRBV27; size: many; J: TRBJ1-5; CDR3: CASSLGQNQPQHF; DNA: TGTGCCAGCAGTTTGGGACAGAATCAGCCCCAGCATTTT
D: TRBD2; V: TRBV4-1; size: many; J: TRBJ2-7; CDR3: CASSQGLAGGGEQYF; DNA: TGCGCCAGCAGCCAAGGACTAGCGGGAGGAGGCGAGCAGTACTTC
D: NA; V: TRBV15; size: NA; J: TRBJ1-4; CDR3: CATSRDLYAINEKLFF; DNA: TGTGCCACCAGCAGAGATCTATATGCTATAAATGAAAAACTGTTTTTT
D: NA; V: TRBV11-3; size: NA; J: TRBJ2-2; CDR3: CASSYSPSLVRNTGELFF; DNA: TGTGCCAGCAGTTACTCTCCCAGCCTGGTCAGGAACACCGGGGAGCTGTTTTTT
D: TRBD2; V: TRBV18; size: NA; J: TRBJ2-7; CDR3: CASSTGLAEYEHYF; DNA: TGTGCCAGCTCGACGGGACTAGCGGAGTACGAGCACTACTTC
D: TRBD1; V: TRBV7-2; size: NA; J: TRBJ2-1; CDR3: CASSLAPSGGRYNEQFF; DNA: TGTGCCAGCAGCTTAGCGCCTTCAGGGGGCCGCTACAATGAGCAGTTCTTC
D: NA; V: TRBV12-3/TRBV12-4; size: many; J: TRBJ2-3; CDR3: CASSLALAGADTQYF; DNA: TGTGCCAGCAGTTTAGCTCTAGCTGGGGCAGATACGCAGTATTTT
D: TRBD1; V: TRBV18; size: few; J: TRBJ2-7; CDR3: CASSPQGTGNSYEQYF; DNA: TGTGCCAGCTCACCCCAAGGGACAGGAAACTCCTACGAGCAGTACTTC
D: TRBD1; V: TRBV28; size: many; J: TRBJ1-1; CDR3: CASSPSGGWDTEAFF; DNA: TGTGCCAGTTCCCCGTCAGGGGGCTGGGACACTGAAGCTTTCTTT
D: NA; V: TRBV19; size: NA; J: TRBJ2-3; CDR3: CASSIASSTDTQYF; DNA: TGTGCCAGTAGTATTGCCTCTAGCACAGATACGCAGTATTTT
D: NA; V: TRBV2; size: many; J: TRBJ2-1; CDR3: CASSVGQGIDEQFF; DNA: TGTGCCAGCAGTGTAGGCCAGGGGATCGATGAGCAGTTCTTC
D: NA; V: TRBV12-3/TRBV12-4; size: many; J: TRBJ2-5; CDR3: CASSLGQGFGETQYF; DNA: TGTGCCAGCAGTTTAGGGCAGGGTTTTGGAGAGACCCAGTACTTC
D: NA; V: TRBV4-2; size: NA; J: TRBJ1-2; CDR3: CASSQESRVLNYGYTF; DNA: TGTGCCAGCAGCCAAGAGTCCAGGGTGCTTAACTATGGCTACACCTTC
D: TRBD1; V: TRBV19; size: NA; J: TRBJ1-5; CDR3: CASSPTGDSNRPQHF; DNA: TGTGCCAGTAGCCCCACAGGGGATAGCAATCGGCCCCAGCATTTT
D: NA; V: TRBV30; size: many; J: TRBJ1-1; CDR3: CAWDPNHSLGTEAFF; DNA: TGTGCCTGGGATCCCAACCACAGCCTGGGGACTGAAGCTTTCTTT
D: NA; V: TRBV28; size: many; J: TRBJ1-1; CDR3: CASSSLRGSGPNTEAFF; DNA: TGTGCCAGCAGTTCGCTCAGGGGAAGCGGACCGAACACTGAAGCTTTCTTT
D: NA; V: TRBV5-5; size: many; J: TRBJ2-1; CDR3: CASSFIRDGYNEQFF; DNA: TGTGCCAGCAGCTTCATCCGGGATGGTTACAATGAGCAGTTCTTC
D: NA; V: TRBV6-1; size: NA; J: TRBJ2-6; CDR3: CATKEGGVVSGANVLTF; DNA: TGTGCCACGAAAGAGGGGGGAGTAGTCTCTGGGGCCAACGTCCTGACTTTC
D: NA; V: TRBV20-1; size: NA; J: TRBJ1-5; CDR3: CSATPLAGAVNDQPQHF; DNA: TGCAGTGCTACCCCTCTCGCGGGGGCGGTAAATGATCAGCCCCAGCATTTT
D: TRBD1; V: TRBV15; size: few; J: TRBJ2-7; CDR3: CATSGGTGYEQYF; DNA: TGTGCCACCAGCGGGGGGACAGGCTACGAGCAGTACTTC